This TCR beta chain was profiled in a study of T-cell memory formation after mild COVID-19. Study overall: There were largely donor-specific TCR clusters.

General study findings and limits: The finding that pre-infection memory included some responding clones suggested that cross-reactive memory joined. Second-wave clones that peaked on day 37 lacked confirmed SARS-CoV-2 specificity.

This clonotype was recorded a few times. What it recognizes is unknown. The germline V gene encodes CDR1 SGHRS and CDR2 YFSETQ. The V and J ends lost 3 bases and 4 bases respectively, with 11 bases between them. This CDR3 has 14 amino acids. Sample barcodes and UMIs were carried by the TCR alpha and TCR beta cDNA libraries that 5'RACE generated with constant-segment primers. TCRdb recomputed calls from the 5' RACE reads with MiXCR, one row per CDR3 protein. The sample holds roughly 190,000 distinct CDR3 sequences, under 12% seen once. The chain carries TRBV5-1 and TRBJ1-3, with a weak D call TRBD1 (5 bases). Sequencing used PBMCs or a T cell subset sorted from them (not recorded which). The receptor's source is a man aged 18 to 30 who had mild COVID-19 (a few samples of this study predate the infection). Cell type and time point are not known. The CDR3 nucleotides read TGCGCCAGCAGCTACGGGACTCTGGGAAACACCATATATTTT. This encodes CASSYGTLGNTIYF.